The 20 T cell receptor beta chains in this list originate from one sample, sequenced in a study of memory CD4+ T cells and cytomegalovirus serostatus. The sort gate was single viable CD3+CD4+CD8-CD45RO+ cells for memory CD4+ T cells. TCRdb's table, derived via immunoSEQ multiplex PCR, lists solely in-frame clones and lacks some. The top ten clones hold roughly 0.8% of a sample with about 82,000 clones, approximately 80% of them seen once. Sequenced: memory CD4+ T cells from blood. The source is an adult in good health and CMV-seronegative.

V and J are TRBV7-2 and TRBJ1-5; D gene uncertain. V lost 1 base, J lost 4 bases, and 14 bases lay in between. There are 16 residues in the CDR3. Germline values: CDR1 SGHTA, CDR2 FQGNSA. CDR3 in DNA: TGTGCCAGCAGCTTAGTAGGTAGGCCGCTAAATCAGCCCCAGCATTTT. It codes for CASSLVGRPLNQPQHF.

In DNA, the CDR3 is TGCAGCGGCGCGGGGGAGGGTCATGGCTACACCTTC. Translated, it gives CSGAGEGHGYTF. J is TRBJ1-2 and V is TRBV29-1, with D perhaps matching TRBD1 (5 bases). Germline CDR1 and CDR2: SQVTM and ANQGSEA. CDR3 length: 12 residues. The V end was cut by 7 bases, the J end by 6 bases, with 15 bases between. Using reference TRBV29-1 and TRBJ1-2 for the parts outside the CDR3, the full variable domain is SAVISQKPSRDICQRGTSLTIQCQVDSQVTMMFWYRQQPGQSLTLIATANQGSEATYESGFVIDKFPISRPNLTFSTLTVSNMSPEDSSIYLCSGAGEGHGYTFGSGTRLTVV.

The chain uses TRBV6-6 and TRBJ1-6, with 11 nucleotides matching TRBD1. Germline trimming cut 5 bases from V and 9 bases from J; bases unmatched to any gene: 3. CDR1 is MNHNY and CDR2 is SVGAGI in the germline V gene (reference sequence). The CDR3 is 14 amino acids. The CDR3 coding sequence is TGTGCCAGCAGTCCCGGGACAGGGGGTTCACCCCTCCACTTT. Translating gives CASSPGTGGSPLHF.

The chain uses TRBV12-1 and TRBJ2-7; the table calls TRBD2, which could not be checked here. TRBV12-1 is termed a pseudogene. This CDR3 has 13 amino acids. The CDR3 region is CASSTLAGEEQYF. The CDR3 DNA reads as TGTGCCAGCAGCACCTTAGCGGGGGAAGAGCAGTACTTC.

The chain carries TRBV25-1 and TRBJ1-6; the match to TRBD1 covers 10 bases. J gave up 6 bases and V 1 base, and 3 bases lay outside the gene matches. Germline V gives CDR1 MGHDK, CDR2 SYGVNS. The CDR3 totals 16 residues. DNA for the CDR3: TGTGCCAGCAGTGAATTGGGGACAGGGGTTAATTCACCCCTCCACTTT. This translates into CASSELGTGVNSPLHF.

The chain employs TRBV19 and TRBJ2-7; 7 bases agree with TRBD1. The CDR3 is 14 amino acids. CDR1 and CDR2 from the germline V gene are LNHDA and SQIVND (reference sequence). Unmatched junction bases numbered 9, after V lost 7 bases and J lost 3 bases. DNA of the CDR3: TGTGCCAGTACCGACTCGACAGGGAGCTACGAGCAGTACTTC. Translating gives CASTDSTGSYEQYF. Looking up the rest from reference TRBV19 and TRBJ2-7 gives the full variable domain: DGGITQSPKYLFRKEGQNVTLSCEQNLNHDAMYWYRQDPGQGLRLIYYSQIVNDFQKGDIAEGYSVSREKKESFPLTVTSAQKNPTAFYLCASTDSTGSYEQYFGPGTRLTVT.

V usage is TRBV9 and J usage is TRBJ1-3; TRBD1 aligns across 8 bases. V gave up 3 bases and J gave up 2 bases; unmatched junction bases: 7. Germline V gene sequence: CDR1 SGDLS, CDR2 YYNGEE. CDR3 size: 16 residues. The CDR3 coding sequence is TGTGCCAGCAGCGGGACAGGGAGCCTCCCTGGAAACACCATATATTTT. Translating it yields CASSGTGSLPGNTIYF.

The chain joins TRBV29-1 to TRBJ1-6; D call uncertain. Trimming took off 2 bases at V and 5 bases at J, with 13 bases between the two ends. The CDR3 runs 15 residues. Germline V CDR1 and CDR2: SQVTM, ANQGSEA. The CDR3 DNA follows: TGCAGCGTTGAATTACGCTGGCAGGATAATTCACCCCTCCACTTT. This gives the protein CSVELRWQDNSPLHF.

The chain uses TRBV19 and TRBJ1-5; 8 bases line up with TRBD1. Germline V lookup: CDR1 LNHDA, CDR2 SQIVND (reference sequence). The CDR3 runs 20 residues. V lost 7 bases and J lost 0; bases outside the gene matches: 20. CDR3 residues: CASTKSGQGDMGYSNQPQHF. The CDR3 nucleotides are TGTGCCAGTACCAAATCCGGACAGGGCGACATGGGGTATAGCAATCAGCCCCAGCATTTT.

The V gene is TRBV7-2, the J gene TRBJ1-1; unclear D gene. The length of the CDR3 is 12 residues. Trimming pared 3 bases from V and 0 bases from J, leaving 2 bases between. Germline V lookup: CDR1 SGHTA, CDR2 FQGNSA. The CDR3 coding sequence is TGTGCCAGCAGCTTGCTGAACACTGAAGCTTTCTTT. This sequence encodes CASSLLNTEAFF.

The chain recombines TRBV5-1 with TRBJ2-1, with 13 bases aligning to TRBD2. This CDR3 comprises 18 residues. V lost 7 bases to trimming and J lost 0 bases; unmatched junction nucleotides: 10. Per germline, CDR1 SGHRS and CDR2 YFSETQ. CDR3 nucleotide sequence: TGCGCCAGCGCACAGGGGACTAGCGGGGATTTCTCCTACAATGAGCAGTTCTTC. As protein: CASAQGTSGDFSYNEQFF.

There are a few counts of this clone. This chain uses TRBV7-3 with TRBJ1-5; D is undetermined. The CDR3 loop spans 13 amino acids. CDR1 and CDR2 (germline): SGHTA, FQGTGA. V gave up 5 bases and J gave up 4 bases, with 9 bases separating them. Here the CDR3 reads CASSRELNQPQHF. Here the CDR3 DNA reads TGTGCCAGCAGCCGGGAACTGAATCAGCCCCAGCATTTT.

The chain has TRBV4-3 and TRBJ2-5, with 7 bases that match TRBD2. CDR1 is LGHNA, CDR2 YSLEER, per germline. The V gene end was trimmed by 0 bases and the J gene end by 5 bases; junction bases not matched to a gene: 6. The CDR3 totals 15 residues. The CDR3: CASSQDWEGSETQYF. The CDR3 coding sequence is TGCGCCAGCAGCCAAGATTGGGAGGGAAGTGAGACCCAGTACTTC.

This clone has just a few counts. The V gene is TRBV27, the J gene TRBJ2-2; 15 nucleotides match TRBD2. Looked up from germline, CDR1 is MNHEY and CDR2 is SMNVEV (reference sequence). The trim removed 6 bases at V and 7 bases at J, leaving 9 bases unmatched. The CDR3 covers 17 residues. CDR3 loop: CASSGLAGGGADGELFF. CDR3 bases: TGTGCCAGCAGCGGACTAGCGGGGGGGGGCGCGGACGGGGAGCTGTTTTTT.

This clone was seen only a few times. The chain combines TRBV4-3 with TRBJ1-1, with TRBD1 matching over 9 bases. CDR3 size: 20 residues. The germline V gene encodes CDR1 LGHNA and CDR2 YSLEER. The V and J ends lost 0 bases and 4 bases, in that order; junction bases with no gene match: 18. CDR3 sequence (DNA): TGCGCCAGCAGCCAAGAATTGACATTGTGGGGACAGGGAGCGGCCACTGAAGCTTTCTTT. Its translation is CASSQELTLWGQGAATEAFF.

The chain couples TRBV5-6 to TRBJ1-1; 8 bases match TRBD1. V trimming: 4 bases; J trimming: 8 bases; junction bases outside the gene matches: 10. CDR3 size: 14 residues. CDR1 is SGHDT and CDR2 is YYEEEE in the germline V gene. For the CDR3, the DNA is TGTGCCAGCAGCCCTTCTAACAGGGGGTGGGAAGCTTTCTTT. It specifies CASSPSNRGWEAFF.

The chain uses TRBV28 and TRBJ1-2; 8 bases are shared with TRBD1. CDR1 and CDR2 from the germline V gene are MDHEN and SYDVKM. The CDR3 is 15 amino acids. V was clipped by 5 bases and J by 3 bases; unmatched bases: 8. CDR3 sequence: CASSVGTGLDYGYTF. Written as DNA, the CDR3 is TGTGCCAGCAGTGTAGGGACAGGTCTGGACTATGGCTACACCTTC.

The rearrangement uses TRBV7-9 and TRBJ2-7; D may be TRBD2 (6 bases). The CDR3 runs 14 residues. V lost 5 bases and J 5 bases, leaving 16 bases between the germline ends. CDR1 and CDR2 from the germline V gene are SEHNR and FQNEAQ (reference sequence). Here the CDR3 DNA reads TGTGCCAGCAGCGTGGTCGGGGGACGGGACGAGCAGTACTTC. It is translated as CASSVVGGRDEQYF.

This chain links TRBV5-1 with TRBJ1-1; D unresolved. The CDR3 runs to 16 residues. Trimming cost V 1 base and J 1 base, with 14 bases left between them. Per germline, CDR1 SGHRS and CDR2 YFSETQ. CDR3 sequence: CASSLYATAANTEAFF. The CDR3 DNA sequence: TGCGCCAGCAGCTTGTATGCTACTGCAGCGAACACTGAAGCTTTCTTT.

J is TRBJ2-7 and V is TRBV27; 7 nucleotides align to TRBD2. The CDR3 length is 14 residues. V lost 3 bases, J lost 1 base, and 3 bases stayed unmatched. Looked up from germline, CDR1 is MNHEY and CDR2 is SMNVEV (reference sequence). In DNA form, the CDR3 reads TGTGCCAGCAGTTTTCGGCGGGGGTCCTACGAGCAGTACTTC. Translated, it gives CASSFRRGSYEQYF.